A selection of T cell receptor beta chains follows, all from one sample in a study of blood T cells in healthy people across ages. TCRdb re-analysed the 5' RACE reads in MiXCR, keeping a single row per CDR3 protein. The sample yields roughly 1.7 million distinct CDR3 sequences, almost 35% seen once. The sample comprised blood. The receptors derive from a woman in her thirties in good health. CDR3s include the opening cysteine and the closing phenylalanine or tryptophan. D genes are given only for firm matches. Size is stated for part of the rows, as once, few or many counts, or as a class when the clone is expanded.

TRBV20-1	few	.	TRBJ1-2	TGCAGTGCTCCCCGGGCAGGGCGTCTCTATGGCTACACCTTC	CSAPRAGRLYGYTF
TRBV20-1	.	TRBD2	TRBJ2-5	TGCAGTGCTAGCTGTGGGGGAGGGCCCTCGGGGACCCAGTACTTC	CSASCGGGPSGTQYF
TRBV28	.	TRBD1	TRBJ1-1	TGTGCCAGCAGTCCGACCCCGGGACAGGGTACTGAAGCTTTCTTT	CASSPTPGQGTEAFF
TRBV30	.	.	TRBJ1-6	TGTGCCTGGAGTGACAGGGCGCACGGAAATTCACCCCTCCACTTT	CAWSDRAHGNSPLHF
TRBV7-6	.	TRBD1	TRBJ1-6	TGTGCCAGCAGTAGCCGAGACAGGGGAGTAAATAATTCACCCCTCCACTTT	CASSSRDRGVNNSPLHF
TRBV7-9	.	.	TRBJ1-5	TGTGCCAGCAGCTTAGGGGACGCGTCAGGGAGACGCAATCAGCCCCAGCATTTT	CASSLGDASGRRNQPQHF
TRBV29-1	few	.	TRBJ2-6	TGCAGCGTTAAGGGAAACTCTGGGGCCAACGTCCCGACTTTC	CSVKGNSGANVPTF
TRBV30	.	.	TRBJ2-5	TGTGCCTGGAGTTTGCTCGACTCGTTAGAGACCCAGTACTTC	CAWSLLDSLETQYF
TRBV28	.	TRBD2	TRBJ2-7	TGTGCCAGCGGTTTCGAAAGCGGGAGGGCTTTCTACGAGCAGTACTTC	CASGFESGRAFYEQYF
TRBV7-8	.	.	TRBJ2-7	TGTGCCAGCAGCCCCTATGAGGGGCCAAGCTCCTACGAGCAGTACTTC	CASSPYEGPSSYEQYF
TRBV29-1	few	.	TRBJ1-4	TGCAGCGTTTGTAGGATCTTGGGGACTAATGAAAAACTGTTTTTT	CSVCRILGTNEKLFF
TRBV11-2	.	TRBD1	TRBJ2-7	TGTGCCAGCAGCTTTGGATCGGGACAGGGGGCCTCATCCTCACCTTACGAGCAGTACTTC	CASSFGSGQGASSSPYEQYF
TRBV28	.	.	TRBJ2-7	TGTGCCAGCAGTTCCACCCCGAAGGCGACCGGGGAGCAGTACTTC	CASSSTPKATGEQYF
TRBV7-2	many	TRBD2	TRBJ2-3	TGTGCCAGCAGCCTGGCCGGGACTAGCGGCACAGATACGCAGTATTTT	CASSLAGTSGTDTQYF
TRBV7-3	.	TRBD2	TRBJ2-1	TGTGCCAGCAGCTTGCTAGCGGGCCATGCGAATGAGCAGTTCTTC	CASSLLAGHANEQFF
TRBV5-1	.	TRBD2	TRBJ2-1	TGCGCCAGCAGCACCATAGCGGGGGCTCCGCCTGAGCAGTTCTTC	CASSTIAGAPPEQFF
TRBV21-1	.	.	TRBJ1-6	TGTGCCAGCAGCAGGGACAGGGGGAATTTTTCACCCCTCCACTTT	CASSRDRGNFSPLHF
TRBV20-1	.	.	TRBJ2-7	TGCAGTGCTACCCACCGATCCCCAGCGTTCAGCTCCTACGAGCAGTACTTC	CSATHRSPAFSSYEQYF
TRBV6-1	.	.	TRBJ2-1	TGTGCCAGCAGCACGACTGCTAACTCCTACAATGAGCAGTTCTTC	CASSTTANSYNEQFF
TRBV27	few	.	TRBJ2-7	TGTGCCAGCAGTTTATTAGGGACACCTACCTACGAGCAGTACTTC	CASSLLGTPTYEQYF
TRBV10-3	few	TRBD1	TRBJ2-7	TGTGCCATCAGCTCCGGGACAGGATTCTCCTACGAGCAGTACTTC	CAISSGTGFSYEQYF
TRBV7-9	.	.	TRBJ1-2	TGTGCCAGCAGCGCGGAGTACGGCTATGGCTACACCTTC	CASSAEYGYGYTF
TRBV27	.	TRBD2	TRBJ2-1	TGTGCCAGCAGTATCGGACTAGCGGACTACAATGAGCAGTTCTTC	CASSIGLADYNEQFF
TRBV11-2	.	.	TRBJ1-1	TGTGCCAGCAGCTATGTGGGTCGGGGGAGCACTGAAGCTTTCTTT	CASSYVGRGSTEAFF
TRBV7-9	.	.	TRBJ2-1	TGTGCCAGCAGCTTAGTGGCGGGGAGCTCCGATAATGAGCAGTTCTTC	CASSLVAGSSDNEQFF
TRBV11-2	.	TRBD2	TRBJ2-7	TGTGCCAGCAGACGGCTAGCGGGAAACTACGAGCAGTACTTC	CASRRLAGNYEQYF
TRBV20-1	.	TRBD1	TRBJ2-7	TGCAGTGCTAGGCCGGGACAGGCAGCCTACGAGCAGTACTTC	CSARPGQAAYEQYF
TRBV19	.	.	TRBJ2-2	TGTGCCAGTAGTAGGCTGGACACCGGGGAGCTGTTTTTT	CASSRLDTGELFF
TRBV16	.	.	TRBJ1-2	TGTGCCAGCAGCCGCGGATGGGGTGGCTACACCTTC	CASSRGWGGYTF
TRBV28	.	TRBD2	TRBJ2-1	TGTGCCAGCGGGGGGGGTGTGAATGAGCAGTTCTTC	CASGGGVNEQFF
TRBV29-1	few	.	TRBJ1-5	TGCAGCGTGAGGGGGAAGGGGGGCGTGTGGAATCAGCCCCAGCATTTT	CSVRGKGGVWNQPQHF
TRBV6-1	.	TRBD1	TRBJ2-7	TGTGCCAGCAGTGAACCGGGACAGGTATCCTACGAGCAGTACTTC	CASSEPGQVSYEQYF
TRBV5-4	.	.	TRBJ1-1	TGTGCCAGCACCCTGGGACGGATGAACACTGAAGCTTTCTTT	CASTLGRMNTEAFF
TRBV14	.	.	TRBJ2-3	TGTGCCAGCAGCCAAGTCAGAGGTAGGGGCCCACGAGATACGCAGTATTTT	CASSQVRGRGPRDTQYF